The source of this T cell receptor beta chain is a study of control samples from healthy donors and cancer patients. Trimming cost V 3 bases and J 2 bases, with 10 bases left between them. From germline, CDR1 is DFQATT and CDR2 SNEGSKA (reference sequence). This CDR3 comprises 13 residues. The method was immunoSEQ multiplex PCR; TCRdb's version includes in-frame clones alone and lacks a portion of them. The repertoire consists of over 100,000 clones, with around 90% occurring once and the leading ten covering 2% to 3%. Sequenced: blood. The clonotype was recovered from a man in his forties in good health. V is TRBV20-1 and J is TRBJ2-5; D gene ambiguous. The DNA for the CDR3 is TGCAGTGCTAGTCCTGGGCGACAAGAGACCCAGTACTTC. It codes for CSASPGRQETQYF.